Below, 20 T cell receptor beta chains from the same sample are listed, as sequenced in a study of cytomegalovirus exposure and HLA in healthy donors. TCRdb's copy holds only in-frame clones and misses some; the assay was immunoSEQ multiplex PCR. Found here are around 130,000 clones, about nine tenths of them singletons; the top ten hold about 3%. Sequencing was carried out using PBMCs. These receptors all stem from a man in his thirties or forties in good health and CMV-seronegative.

The gene calls are TRBV7-6 and TRBJ2-7; possibly TRBD1 for D (7 bases). This CDR3 spans 15 amino acids. Germline V gene lookup returns CDR1 SGHVS and CDR2 FNYEAQ. The germline V and J ends were trimmed by 5 bases and 3 bases, with 17 bases remaining between them. The CDR3 protein is CASSNQGGLIYEQYF. CDR3 coding DNA: TGTGCCAGCAGCAATCAGGGGGGCCTCATCTACGAGCAGTACTTC.

The chain employs TRBV7-9 and TRBJ1-1; tentatively, D is TRBD1 (5 bases). Germline CDR1 is SEHNR and CDR2 is FQNEAQ (reference sequence). Between the trimmed V and J ends, which lost 4 bases and 1 base, there was a span of 19 bases. The CDR3 is 17 residues long. In DNA form, the CDR3 reads TGTGCCAGCAGCTCACTCGTCAGGGCCGGGGGGAACACTGAAGCTTTCTTT. Protein product: CASSSLVRAGGNTEAFF.

The chain has TRBV5-4 and TRBJ1-1; D gene uncertain. This CDR3 region has 14 residues. Per germline, CDR1 SGHNT and CDR2 YYREEE (reference sequence). Trimming removed 4 bases from V and 0 bases from J, with 10 bases in between. CDR3 loop: CASSPRAVNTEAFF. In nucleotides, the CDR3 is TGTGCCAGCAGCCCGCGGGCTGTGAACACTGAAGCTTTCTTT.

V gene TRBV5-1 combines with J gene TRBJ1-4, with TRBD1 as a possible D gene (6 bases). The CDR3 is 16 amino acids. Germline V gives CDR1 SGHRS, CDR2 YFSETQ. V gave up 4 bases and J gave up 7 bases, with 20 bases separating them. CDR3 DNA: TGCGCCAGCAGCGCCCGGTTGGGGGCCCAGGGTGAAAAACTGTTTTTT. Its protein is CASSARLGAQGEKLFF. Using reference TRBV5-1 and TRBJ1-4 for the parts outside the CDR3, the full variable domain is KAGVTQTPRYLIKTRGQQVTLSCSPISGHRSVSWYQQTPGQGLQFLFEYFSETQRNKGNFPGRFSGRQFSNSRSEMNVSTLELGDSALYLCASSARLGAQGEKLFFGSGTQLSVL.

The chain employs TRBV4-2 and TRBJ1-5, with D unresolved. The CDR3 covers 14 residues. Per germline, CDR1 LGHNA and CDR2 YNFKEQ. With 0 bases removed from V and 5 bases from J, the gap between germline ends came to 8 bases. In DNA, the CDR3 is TGTGCCAGCAGCCAAGACCACAGAGATCAGCCCCAGCATTTT. The encoded protein is CASSQDHRDQPQHF.

The rearrangement uses TRBV29-1 and TRBJ2-7; D gene uncertain. The CDR3 has 11 amino acids. V lost 6 bases and J 1 base, leaving 7 bases between the germline ends. CDR1 is SQVTM, CDR2 ANQGSEA, per germline. This CDR3 reads CSVVQSYEQYF. In nucleotides, the CDR3 is TGCAGCGTCGTCCAGTCCTACGAGCAGTACTTC.

The V gene is TRBV5-1, the J gene TRBJ2-7; 9 positions match TRBD2. Losses at the gene ends were 6 bases for V and 5 bases for J; bases not matched to a gene: 9. Germline V CDR1 and CDR2: SGHRS, YFSETQ. The CDR3 is 14 amino acids. The CDR3 reads CASTTGERGDEQYF. The CDR3 DNA is TGCGCCAGCACAACCGGGGAGCGGGGGGACGAGCAGTACTTC. The variable domain in full, completed from reference TRBV5-1 and TRBJ2-7, reads KAGVTQTPRYLIKTRGQQVTLSCSPISGHRSVSWYQQTPGQGLQFLFEYFSETQRNKGNFPGRFSGRQFSNSRSEMNVSTLELGDSALYLCASTTGERGDEQYFGPGTRLTVT.

The V and J genes are TRBV5-1 and TRBJ1-5; 10 bases are a match to TRBD1. J lost 3 bases, V lost 3 bases, and 6 bases had no gene match. This CDR3 region has 16 residues. Germline CDR1 reads SGHRS; CDR2 reads YFSETQ. CDR3 loop: CASSWGTGVLNQPQHF. CDR3 DNA: TGCGCCAGCAGCTGGGGGACAGGGGTCCTCAATCAGCCCCAGCATTTT.

J is TRBJ1-5 and V is TRBV2; TRBD1 is a possible D gene (5 bases). Trimming pared 6 bases from V and 4 bases from J, leaving 13 bases between. The CDR3 is made up of 14 amino acids. Germline values: CDR1 SNHLY, CDR2 FYNNEI. CDR3 nucleotides: TGTGCCAGCAGACAGGCGGGGACGAATCAGCCCCAGCATTTT. Its translation is CASRQAGTNQPQHF.

The chain employs TRBV6-1 and TRBJ1-2, with a tentative D call TRBD1 (6 bases). The CDR3 has 10 amino acids. CDR1 MNHNS and CDR2 SASEGT come from the germline V gene. V shed 10 bases and J shed 8 bases, with 11 bases lying between them. CDR3 nucleotide sequence: TGTGCCACGGACAGATCCGGCTACACCTTC. Protein sequence: CATDRSGYTF.

The chain couples TRBV5-1 to TRBJ2-7; D perhaps matches TRBD1 (6 bases). With 4 bases removed from V and 2 bases from J, the gap between germline ends came to 13 bases. CDR3 size: 14 residues. Germline assignment: CDR1 SGHRS and CDR2 YFSETQ. CDR3: CASSLQEGAYEQYF. DNA for the CDR3: TGCGCCAGCAGCCTCCAAGAGGGGGCCTACGAGCAGTACTTC.

The chain couples TRBV19 to TRBJ2-1; 7 bases agree with TRBD1. CDR3 length equals 13 residues. V lost 11 bases to trimming and J lost 3 bases; unmatched junction nucleotides: 7. Germline loops: CDR1 LNHDA, CDR2 SQIVND (reference sequence). In nucleotides, the CDR3 is TGTGCCGCTTCGGGACAGCTCTACAATGAGCAGTTCTTC. Translating gives CAASGQLYNEQFF.

V gene TRBV5-4 combines with J gene TRBJ2-7; the D gene is possibly TRBD1 (6 bases). Germline V gene data show CDR1 as SGHNT and CDR2 as YYREEE (reference sequence). The length of the CDR3 is 15 residues. V lost 1 base and J lost 0, with 11 bases in between. The CDR3 DNA is TGTGCCAGCAGCTTGTGGACAGCGAGCTCCTACGAGCAGTACTTC. The encoded protein is CASSLWTASSYEQYF.

V usage is TRBV19 and J usage is TRBJ1-2; TRBD1 matches at 12 bases. V shed 2 bases, J shed 5 bases, and the junction held 3 bases outside the gene matches. Germline V gene sequence: CDR1 LNHDA, CDR2 SQIVND (reference sequence). The CDR3 spans 15 residues. The chain's CDR3 is CASSISGQGAYGYTF. The CDR3 DNA reads as TGTGCCAGTAGTATATCGGGACAGGGGGCATATGGCTACACCTTC.

The chain couples TRBV14 to TRBJ1-2, with D tentatively TRBD1 (5 bases). CDR3 length: 15 amino acids. The V end was cut by 0 bases, the J end by 4 bases, with 12 bases between. CDR1 is SGHDN and CDR2 is FVKESK in the germline V gene. CDR3 residues: CASSQDRTISYGYTF. The CDR3 DNA reads as TGTGCCAGCAGCCAAGACAGGACAATTAGCTATGGCTACACCTTC.

The chain recombines TRBV9 with TRBJ2-2, with 9 nucleotides matching TRBD1. With V trimmed by 3 bases and J by 5 bases, 5 bases remained unmatched. This CDR3 contains 15 residues. The V gene's germline CDR1 is SGDLS and CDR2 YYNGEE. The DNA for the CDR3 is TGTGCCAGCAGCGCGGACAGGGGCCGGACCGGGGAGCTGTTTTTT. Protein product: CASSADRGRTGELFF. Full variable domain (outside the CDR3, taken from reference TRBV9 and TRBJ2-2): DSGVTQTPKHLITATGQRVTLRCSPRSGDLSVYWYQQSLDQGLQFLIQYYNGEERAKGNILERFSAQQFPDLHSELNLSSLELGDSALYFCASSADRGRTGELFFGEGSRLTVL.

In DNA form, the CDR3 reads TGTGCCAGCAGCTTAGGGGACAGAGAATTATGGAACACTGAAGCTTTCTTT. It specifies CASSLGDRELWNTEAFF. The chain uses TRBV7-9 and TRBJ1-1; 7 bases line up with TRBD1. The J segment lost 1 base and the V segment lost 1 base, leaving 9 bases of the junction unmatched. Germline assignment: CDR1 SEHNR and CDR2 FQNEAQ (reference sequence). CDR3 size: 17 residues.

This chain uses TRBV19 with TRBJ2-7; tentative D call: TRBD1 (5 bases). This CDR3 is 14 amino acids long. Germline V gene sequence: CDR1 LNHDA, CDR2 SQIVND (reference sequence). Trimming left V 5 bases short and J 5 bases short, with 16 bases between. CDR3 sequence (DNA): TGTGCCAGTAGTTCGTCTCAGGGAAATCACGAGCAGTACTTC. Its translation is CASSSSQGNHEQYF.

The chain carries TRBV5-4 and TRBJ2-5, with D perhaps TRBD2 (6 bases). Trimming removed 0 bases at V and 3 bases at J, with 12 bases between. The CDR3 consists of 15 residues. CDR1 and CDR2 from the germline V gene are SGHNT and YYREEE (reference sequence). The CDR3 region is CASSLGRGRKETQYF. CDR3 coding DNA: TGTGCCAGCAGCTTGGGGCGGGGCAGGAAAGAGACCCAGTACTTC.

This clone was found once. The V call is TRBV2, the J call TRBJ1-5; 7 bases map to TRBD1. The CDR3 contains 13 residues. Germline V gene lookup returns CDR1 SNHLY and CDR2 FYNNEI. Losses at the gene ends were 5 bases for V and 4 bases for J; bases not matched to a gene: 2. The CDR3 nucleotides are TGTGCCAGCAGTCCGGACAGGAATCAGCCCCAGCATTTT. Residues: CASSPDRNQPQHF.